These 11 T cell receptor beta chains came from one sample sequenced in a study of T-cell memory formation after mild COVID-19. MiXCR was run by TCRdb on the 5' RACE reads, yielding one entry per CDR3 protein. The table lists roughly 180,000 distinct CDR3 sequences, about 18% of them singletons, with more than 3% in the top ten. The sequenced material came from PBMCs or a T cell subset sorted from them (not recorded which). Source of these receptors: a man between 18 and 35 years old who had mild COVID-19 (a few samples of this study predate the infection). Cell type and time point are not known.

In DNA form, the CDR3 reads TGTGCCAGCAGAAGGGGGCCTAGCGGGTACCAAGAGACCCAGTACTTC. Its translation: CASRRGPSGYQETQYF. The V gene is TRBV6-5, the J gene TRBJ2-5, with D perhaps matching TRBD2 (8 bases). The length of the CDR3 is 16 residues. The V gene lost 6 bases and the J gene lost 0 bases, with 17 bases spanning the gap. Germline CDR1 reads MNHEY; CDR2 reads SVGAGI.

The table lists this clonotype with many counts. The chain carries TRBV7-9 and TRBJ1-4, with D hard to call. With 2 bases removed from V and 5 bases from J, the gap between germline ends came to 6 bases. The CDR3 is made up of 13 amino acids. Germline V gene lookup returns CDR1 SEHNR and CDR2 FQNEAQ (reference sequence). CDR3 nucleotide sequence: TGTGCCAGCAGCTTATGGCAAAATGAAAAACTGTTTTTT. Its protein product is CASSLWQNEKLFF.

This chain joins TRBV20-1 and TRBJ1-5; a weak D match, TRBD1 (6 bases). V was trimmed by 3 bases and J by 0 bases, leaving 12 bases between them. Germline assignment: CDR1 DFQATT and CDR2 SNEGSKA (reference sequence). The CDR3 length is 15 residues. DNA for the CDR3: TGCAGTGCTAGCACACAGGGACATAGCAATCAGCCCCAGCATTTT. Its protein is CSASTQGHSNQPQHF.

At least ten counts were recorded for this clonotype. This chain links TRBV4-2 with TRBJ2-3; D may match TRBD1 or TRBD2 (5 bases each). This CDR3 comprises 17 residues. The germline gives CDR1 LGHNA, CDR2 YNFKEQ. The V gene lost 4 bases and the J gene lost 3 bases, with 20 bases spanning the gap. The CDR3 DNA is TGTGCCAGCAGCCCAACGGGGCAGGGAGTTTCGACAGATACGCAGTATTTT. Its protein product is CASSPTGQGVSTDTQYF.

This chain connects TRBV3-1 to TRBJ2-3; tentatively, D is TRBD2 (5 bases). CDR1 LGHDT and CDR2 YNNKEL come from the germline V gene (reference sequence). V was clipped by 0 bases and J by 6 bases, with 10 bases between them. The length of the CDR3 is 14 residues. This CDR3 is CASSQDQREDTQYF. For the CDR3, the DNA is TGTGCCAGCAGCCAAGATCAGAGGGAGGATACGCAGTATTTT.

This clonotype was observed a handful of times. The chain carries TRBV18 and TRBJ1-5; 9 nucleotides line up with TRBD1. Germline CDR1 and CDR2: KGHSH and LQKENI. This CDR3 has 14 residues. Trimming removed 4 bases from V and 7 bases from J; junction bases left unmatched: 5. The CDR3 region has the DNA TGTGCCAGCTCACTACAGGGGGCCCAACAGCCCCAGCATTTT. Translating it yields CASSLQGAQQPQHF.

The chain couples TRBV7-6 to TRBJ2-5; 10 nucleotides match TRBD1. The CDR3 loop spans 15 amino acids. V shed 5 bases, J shed 1 base, and the junction held 4 bases outside the gene matches. Germline assignment: CDR1 SGHVS and CDR2 FNYEAQ. The CDR3 coding sequence is TGTGCCAGCAGCGTGGGACAGGGGCCCCAAGAGACCCAGTACTTC. It yields the protein CASSVGQGPQETQYF.

The chain carries TRBV28 and TRBJ1-1, with TRBD1 matching over 8 bases. Losses at the gene ends were 5 bases for V and 1 base for J; bases not matched to a gene: 3. The CDR3 loop spans 14 amino acids. CDR1 is MDHEN and CDR2 is SYDVKM in the germline V gene. The CDR3 sequence is CASSAGGRNTEAFF. The CDR3 nucleotides read TGTGCCAGCAGTGCAGGGGGCCGGAACACTGAAGCTTTCTTT.

The V gene is TRBV7-2, the J gene TRBJ1-1; perhaps TRBD1 as D (5 bases). This CDR3 is 11 amino acids long. Germline V gives CDR1 SGHTA, CDR2 FQGNSA. V was shortened by 6 bases and J by 5 bases, with 7 bases between the two germline ends. In nucleotides, the CDR3 is TGTGCCAGCAGGAAGGGGACTGAAGCTTTCTTT. It codes for CASRKGTEAFF.

There are a few counts of this clonotype. This rearrangement joins TRBV6-6 to TRBJ1-2, with TRBD1 matching 9 bases. V shed 6 bases, J shed 8 bases, and the junction held 22 bases outside the gene matches. The CDR3 has 18 amino acids. Germline V gives CDR1 MNHNY, CDR2 SVGAGI (reference sequence). The CDR3 loop is CASRIAASKTGGAEGYTF. The CDR3 DNA reads TGTGCCAGCAGGATAGCCGCCTCAAAAACAGGGGGCGCGGAGGGCTACACCTTC.

This clonotype has only a few counts. The chain uses TRBV10-3 and TRBJ2-3; D tentatively fits TRBD1 or TRBD2 (5 bases each). V was clipped by 10 bases and J by 0 bases, with 17 bases between them. The CDR3 sequence is 15 residues long. Per the germline V gene, CDR1 is ENHRY and CDR2 is SYGVKD. CDR3 nucleotides: TGTGCCACGATGGACACCGGGACCAGCACAGATACGCAGTATTTT. Its translation: CATMDTGTSTDTQYF.